These 30 T cell receptor beta chains came from one sample sequenced in a study of T cells in Graves' hyperthyroidism and ophthalmopathy. Template material for amplifying TCR beta CDR3 regions consisted of RNA transcripts. The HTBI primer set served for first-round RT-PCR of the TCR CDR3. MiXCR, applied by TCRdb to the multiplex PCR reads, yields one record per CDR3 protein. The sample shows 390,000 or so distinct CDR3 sequences, under 15% of them seen only once. Source material: blood. These receptors were taken from a man younger than 35 with Graves' ophthalmopathy.

This clonotype appeared many times. The chain recombines TRBV2 with TRBJ1-5; D unclear. This CDR3 has 14 residues. V lost 3 bases, J lost 1 base, and 7 bases lay in between. The germline gives CDR1 SNHLY, CDR2 FYNNEI. CDR3 nucleotide sequence: TGTGCCAGCAGTGATCCAGAGAGCAATCAGCCCCAGCATTTT. This translates into CASSDPESNQPQHF. Full variable domain (outside the CDR3, taken from reference TRBV2 and TRBJ1-5): EPEVTQTPSHQVTQMGQEVILRCVPISNHLYFYWYRQILGQKVEFLVSFYNNEISEKSEIFDDQFSVERPDGSNFTLKIRSTKLEDSAMYFCASSDPESNQPQHFGDGTRLSIL.

There are many counts of this clonotype. The V call is TRBV11-3, the J call TRBJ2-7; D possibly matches TRBD1 or TRBD2 (6 bases each). Germline V gene lookup returns CDR1 SGHNT and CDR2 YENEEA. V was cut by 4 bases and J by 2 bases, with 24 bases left in between. The CDR3 length is 18 residues. The CDR3 sequence: CASSSQFSGGLVAYEQYF. CDR3 sequence (DNA): TGTGCCAGCAGCTCCCAGTTTAGTGGGGGGCTTGTCGCCTACGAGCAGTACTTC. The whole variable domain, filled in from reference TRBV11-3 and TRBJ2-7, reads EAGVVQSPRYKIIEKKQPVAFWCNPISGHNTLYWYLQNLGQGPELLIRYENEEAVDDSQLPKDRFSAERLKGVDSTLKIQPAELGDSAVYLCASSSQFSGGLVAYEQYFGPGTRLTVT.

CDR3 in DNA: TGTGCCAGCAAACTTGGGGGGGGGACTGAAGCTTTCTTT. It specifies CASKLGGGTEAFF. V usage is TRBV6-1 and J usage is TRBJ1-1; D possibly corresponds to TRBD1 (5 bases). CDR3 size: 13 residues. Trimming shortened V by 7 bases and J by 5 bases, and 14 bases separated the two germline ends. CDR1 and CDR2 (germline): MNHNS, SASEGT.

This clonotype was found many times. The genes are TRBV30 and TRBJ1-5, with no clear D. Germline CDR1 reads GTSNPN; CDR2 reads SVGIG (reference sequence). V lost 2 bases, J lost 4 bases, and 9 bases lay in between. The CDR3 contains 13 residues. The chain's CDR3 is CAWSLRDNQPQHF. For the CDR3, the DNA is TGTGCCTGGAGTTTAAGGGATAATCAGCCCCAGCATTTT. Full variable domain (remainder filled in from reference TRBV30 and TRBJ1-5): SQTIHQWPATLVQPVGSPLSLECTVEGTSNPNLYWYRQAAGRGLQLLFYSVGIGQISSEVPQNLSASRPQDRQFILSSKKLLLSDSGFYLCAWSLRDNQPQHFGDGTRLSIL.

The table lists this clonotype with a few counts. This rearrangement joins TRBV11-2 to TRBJ1-2; D unresolved. V dropped 5 bases and J dropped 8 bases, with 15 bases sitting between them. Per the germline V gene, CDR1 is SGHAT and CDR2 is FQNNGV. The CDR3 totals 13 residues. As DNA, the CDR3 is TGTGCCAGCAGCCCCGGGGTCGGGCGCGGCTACACCTTC. This codes for CASSPGVGRGYTF.

This clonotype was seen at least ten times. The chain is built from TRBV7-3 and TRBJ2-5; 7 positions match TRBD1. Per the germline V gene, CDR1 is SGHTA and CDR2 is FQGTGA. The CDR3 sequence is 13 residues long. V shed 2 bases and J 4 bases; nucleotides not matched to a gene: 1. The CDR3 is CASSLHRGETQYF. Here the CDR3 DNA reads TGTGCCAGCAGCTTACACAGGGGAGAGACCCAGTACTTC. Based on the CDR3 plus reference TRBV7-3 and TRBJ2-5, the full variable domain is GAGVSQTPSNKVTEKGKYVELRCDPISGHTALYWYRQSLGQGPEFLIYFQGTGAADDSGLPNDRFFAVRPEGSVSTLKIQRTERGDSAVYLCASSLHRGETQYFGPGTRLLVL.

This clonotype came up many times. The rearrangement joins TRBV9 to TRBJ2-6, with a tentative D call TRBD1 (6 bases). This CDR3 spans 18 amino acids. The germline CDR1 and CDR2 sequences are SGDLS and YYNGEE. V lost 1 base and J lost 2, with 16 bases in between. Written as DNA, the CDR3 is TGTGCCAGCAGCGTAACCTCAGGGGCAGGGGCTGGGGCCAACGTCCTGACTTTC. This gives the protein CASSVTSGAGAGANVLTF. The full variable domain, in which reference TRBV9 and TRBJ2-6 provide the parts outside the CDR3, is DSGVTQTPKHLITATGQRVTLRCSPRSGDLSVYWYQQSLDQGLQFLIQYYNGEERAKGNILERFSAQQFPDLHSELNLSSLELGDSALYFCASSVTSGAGAGANVLTFGAGSRLTVL.

This clonotype was found many times. At one end the junction does not follow the germline gene, possibly because of a read error. V is TRBV7-2 and J is TRBJ2-3; a possible D gene is TRBD2 (5 bases). Per germline, CDR1 SGHTA and CDR2 FQGNSA. CDR3 length: 19 residues. The CDR3, as DNA: TGTGCCAGCAGCTTATCGGTCCCATGGAGCGGTCTACGCACATATACGCAGTATTTT. Its protein product is CASSLSVPWSGLRTYTQYF.

The sample holds many counts of this clonotype. CDR3: CASSPVTEHQETQYF. CDR3 nucleotides: TGTGCCAGCAGCCCCGTGACAGAGCATCAAGAGACCCAGTACTTC. V is TRBV11-2 and J is TRBJ2-5; tentatively, D is TRBD1 (5 bases). The V end was cut by 5 bases, the J end by 2 bases, with 15 bases between. The CDR3 has 15 residues. CDR1 and CDR2 (germline): SGHAT, FQNNGV. The whole variable domain, remainder taken from reference TRBV11-2 and TRBJ2-5, is EAGVAQSPRYKIIEKRQSVAFWCNPISGHATLYWYQQILGQGPKLLIQFQNNGVVDDSQLPKDRFSAERLKGVDSTLKIQPAKLEDSAVYLCASSPVTEHQETQYFGPGTRLLVL.

The chain employs TRBV4-1 and TRBJ1-2; 7 bases map to TRBD1. This CDR3 comprises 16 residues. The germline V gene has CDR1 MGHRA and CDR2 YSYEKL. Trimming removed 4 bases from V and 2 bases from J; junction bases left unmatched: 10. In DNA form, the CDR3 reads TGCGCCAGCAGCCCTCAGGACAGGCCGAACAACTATGGCTACACCTTC. Translation gives CASSPQDRPNNYGYTF.

This clonotype came up many times. The chain combines TRBV19 with TRBJ2-7; 8 nucleotides match TRBD1. CDR1 is LNHDA, CDR2 SQIVND, per germline (reference sequence). The CDR3 is made up of 14 amino acids. The ends lost 1 base at V and 3 bases at J; junction bases unmatched: 2. Here the CDR3 reads CASSIGQGIYEQYF. The CDR3 DNA sequence: TGTGCCAGTAGTATAGGACAGGGGATCTACGAGCAGTACTTC.

Remarks on this clonotype: This may stem from a read error, because a much larger clone lies one nucleotide away. The chain carries TRBV12-3 or TRBV12-4 and TRBJ2-7; TRBD2 matches at 14 bases. Losses at the gene ends were 4 bases for V and 7 bases for J; bases not matched to a gene: 6. The CDR3 totals 15 residues. The CDR3 loop is CASSSGTSGGGEQYF. The CDR3 DNA follows: TGTGCCAGCAGTTCCGGGACTAGCGGGGGAGGGGAGCAGTACTTC.

The sample holds many counts of this clonotype. The V and J genes are TRBV11-2 and TRBJ2-3; 8 bases map to TRBD1. In germline, CDR1 is SGHAT, CDR2 FQNNGV. This CDR3 contains 17 residues. Trimming at V came to 5 bases and at J to 6 bases, leaving 16 bases not matched to a gene. CDR3 amino acids: CASSPLVRTGSTDTQYF. The CDR3 nucleotides read TGTGCCAGCAGCCCCCTCGTTCGGACAGGGTCGACCGATACGCAGTATTTT.

This clonotype was counted between two and nine times. CDR3 in amino acids: CASSVGTGGNEKLFF. The DNA of the CDR3 is TGTGCCAGCAGTGTCGGGACAGGGGGCAACGAAAAACTGTTTTTT. The chain is built from TRBV6-4 and TRBJ1-4; 12 bases agree with TRBD1. Germline V gene sequence: CDR1 MRHNA, CDR2 SNTAGT. Trimming took 4 bases from V and 8 from J; bases not matched to a gene: 5. This CDR3 spans 15 amino acids.

At least ten counts were recorded for this clonotype. V is TRBV12-3 or TRBV12-4 and J is TRBJ2-5, with D perhaps TRBD1 or TRBD2 (6 bases each). V lost 6 bases and J lost 5, with 16 bases in between. The CDR3 covers 14 residues. CDR3 sequence: CASSPRGAGETQYF. Written as DNA, the CDR3 is TGTGCCAGCAGCCCTAGGGGGGCCGGGGAGACCCAGTACTTC.

The table lists this clonotype with many counts. J is TRBJ1-4 and V is TRBV20-1; D not certain. The CDR3 runs to 11 residues. Germline CDR1 and CDR2: DFQATT and SNEGSKA (reference sequence). V gave up 6 bases and J gave up 5 bases, with 7 bases separating them. CDR3 DNA: TGCAGTGCCCTTAAAAATGAAAAACTGTTTTTT. Amino acids: CSALKNEKLFF.

This clonotype was detected many times. This chain links TRBV5-6 with TRBJ2-1; D unclear. Per germline, CDR1 SGHDT and CDR2 YYEEEE. V was pared by 6 bases and J by 0 bases, with 13 bases between. The CDR3 consists of 15 residues. CDR3: CASTSERYSYNEQFF. DNA of the CDR3: TGTGCCAGCACCTCGGAGCGATACTCCTACAATGAGCAGTTCTTC.

The genes are TRBV12-3 or TRBV12-4 and TRBJ1-6; tentatively, D is TRBD1 (5 bases). The CDR3 runs to 13 residues. V was trimmed by 5 bases and J by 13 bases, leaving 15 bases between them. CDR3 sequence: CASSTDRSSPLHF. CDR3 nucleotide sequence: TGTGCCAGCAGTACTGACAGAAGCTCGCCCCTCCACTTT.

The rearrangement uses TRBV20-1 and TRBJ1-1; 9 bases map to TRBD1. The CDR3 is made up of 15 amino acids. Germline V gene data show CDR1 as DFQATT and CDR2 as SNEGSKA (reference sequence). V was pared by 3 bases and J by 7 bases, with 12 bases of the junction left unmatched. The CDR3 DNA reads TGCAGTGCTAGGCCGTCCGGACAGGGGTTAGGTGAAGCTTTCTTT. Translating it yields CSARPSGQGLGEAFF.

This clonotype occurred a few times. This chain uses TRBV7-2 with TRBJ2-5, with 8 nucleotides matching TRBD1. V lost 5 bases, J lost 2 bases, and 13 bases stayed unmatched. Germline V lookup: CDR1 SGHTA, CDR2 FQGNSA. This CDR3 comprises 17 residues. As DNA, the CDR3 is TGTGCCAGCAGCGTTAATATGGGACAGGCCTCACAAGAGACCCAGTACTTC. This codes for CASSVNMGQASQETQYF.

The chain links TRBV7-9 to TRBJ1-2, with D maybe TRBD1 (6 bases). V gave up 3 bases and J gave up 6 bases, with 17 bases separating them. From germline, CDR1 is SEHNR and CDR2 FQNEAQ (reference sequence). CDR3 length: 15 residues. This CDR3 is CASSLTLEGGNGYTF. In DNA, the CDR3 is TGTGCCAGCAGCTTGACCTTGGAGGGGGGCAATGGCTACACCTTC.

V gene TRBV19 combines with J gene TRBJ1-1; TRBD1 agrees at 8 bases. Trimming removed 5 bases from V and 10 bases from J; junction bases left unmatched: 15. The CDR3 is 15 residues long. The germline gives CDR1 LNHDA, CDR2 SQIVND (reference sequence). CDR3 sequence (DNA): TGTGCCAGTAGTGCCCCGGGACAGGCCTTTTTAGGAGCTTTCTTT. Protein product: CASSAPGQAFLGAFF.

This clonotype was seen many times. CDR3 sequence reads: CASSLGQGAGRTEAFF. As DNA, the CDR3 is TGTGCCAGCAGTTTGGGGCAGGGGGCCGGCCGGACTGAAGCTTTCTTT. The genes are TRBV6-1 and TRBJ1-1, with 8 bases that match TRBD1. The CDR3 consists of 16 residues. Germline assignment: CDR1 MNHNS and CDR2 SASEGT. J was trimmed by 5 bases and V by 5 bases; bases with no gene match: 13.

In this sample, this clonotype turned up many times. The chain recombines TRBV12-5 with TRBJ1-4; D remains unclear. V lost 3 bases and J 8 bases, leaving 22 bases between the germline ends. CDR3 size: 17 residues. CDR1 is LGHNT, CDR2 FRNRAP, per germline. CDR3 nucleotides: TGTGCTAGTGGTTTCCTTCGCCTCTGGAGGGCTCCCGAAAAACTGTTTTTT. Amino acids: CASGFLRLWRAPEKLFF.

This chain uses TRBV6-1 with TRBJ2-7; the D is unclear. The CDR3 runs 13 residues. The ends were cut back, 6 bases at V and 6 bases at J, with 15 bases in the middle. From germline, CDR1 is MNHNS and CDR2 SASEGT. As DNA, the CDR3 is TGTGCCAGCAGGACCTTAATCGGCTGCGAGCAGTACTTC. This translates into CASRTLIGCEQYF.

The chain uses TRBV3-1 and TRBJ1-3; no clear D gene. Germline CDR1 is LGHDT and CDR2 is YNNKEL (reference sequence). V was cut by 0 bases and J by 4 bases, with 10 bases left in between. CDR3 length: 15 amino acids. CDR3 nucleotide sequence: TGTGCCAGCAGCCAAGATGAAGGGTCCGGAAACACCATATATTTT. Amino acid sequence: CASSQDEGSGNTIYF. The variable domain in full, with the rest retrieved from reference TRBV3-1 and TRBJ1-3, is DTAVSQTPKYLVTQMGNDKSIKCEQNLGHDTMYWYKQDSKKFLKIMFSYNNKELIINETVPNRFSPKSPDKAHLNLHINSLELGDSAVYFCASSQDEGSGNTIYFGEGSWLTVV.

This clonotype was seen at least ten times. This chain uses TRBV7-2 with TRBJ2-3; D is ambiguous. The CDR3 totals 14 residues. Trimming removed 1 base at V and 4 bases at J, with 9 bases between. The germline V gene has CDR1 SGHTA and CDR2 FQGNSA. The CDR3 DNA is TGTGCCAGCAGCTTAGTTTCCGGCGCAGATACGCAGTATTTT. Translating it yields CASSLVSGADTQYF.

This clonotype was recorded many times. The chain recombines TRBV11-3 with TRBJ1-1, with 8 nucleotides matching TRBD1. This CDR3 is 15 amino acids long. Trimming at V came to 0 bases and at J to 4 bases, leaving 4 bases not matched to a gene. Germline loops: CDR1 SGHNT, CDR2 YENEEA. Here the CDR3 reads CASSLEGQGFTEAFF. CDR3 coding DNA: TGTGCCAGCAGCTTAGAAGGACAGGGCTTCACTGAAGCTTTCTTT.

This clonotype was recorded a few times. The junction departs from germline at one end; a sequencing error may be responsible. DNA for the CDR3: TGTGCCAGCTCCGGGACTAGCGCCCTTAGGCACTTC. As protein: CASSGTSALRHF. This chain joins TRBV30 and TRBJ2-5; 10 positions agree with TRBD2. Per the germline V gene, CDR1 is GTSNPN and CDR2 is SVGIG (reference sequence). This CDR3 comprises 12 residues.

This clonotype appeared many times. The rearrangement joins TRBV3-1 to TRBJ2-7; D uncertain. The CDR3 sequence is 16 residues long. V was cut by 1 base and J by 1 base, with 14 bases left in between. CDR1 LGHDT and CDR2 YNNKEL come from the germline V gene (reference sequence). The CDR3: CASSQARARHSYEQYF. The CDR3 DNA follows: TGTGCCAGCAGCCAAGCCCGGGCACGCCATTCCTACGAGCAGTACTTC.